This TCR beta chain was captured by sequencing in a study of T cells in Graves' hyperthyroidism and ophthalmopathy. Whole-study findings and limits: Researchers found most expanded thyroid clonotypes above 0.001 in blood as well. It was a median approximately six months before onset that the model predicted ophthalmopathy.

PBMCs were collected from an approximately 10 ml volume of fresh peripheral blood. Amplified TCR beta CDR3 regions derived from RNA transcripts. A first-round RT-PCR of the TCR CDR3 used the HTBI primer set. TCRdb called the multiplex PCR reads again in MiXCR, with one record for every CDR3 protein. The table records approximately 570,000 distinct CDR3 sequences, around 20% of them present only once. The V gene lost 3 bases and the J gene lost 0 bases, with 11 bases spanning the gap. The CDR3 totals 15 residues. Germline CDR1 is MNHNS and CDR2 is SASEGT. Ten or more counts support this clonotype. Its antigen is unidentified.

V and J are TRBV6-1 and TRBJ1-2, with D possibly TRBD1 on 5 matching bases. Sequencing used blood. The receptor comes from a man aged 40-49 years with Graves' ophthalmopathy. The CDR3 protein is CASSDNRGANYGYTF. CDR3 bases: TGTGCCAGCAGTGATAATAGGGGAGCTAACTATGGCTACACCTTC.